This T cell receptor (beta chain) was captured by sequencing in a study of blood T cell repertoires in COVID-19. Germline V gene sequence: CDR1 GTSNPN, CDR2 SVGIG (reference sequence). The CDR3 spans 14 residues. Trimming cost V 2 bases and J 3 bases, with 10 bases left between them. The table came from immunoSEQ multiplex PCR; TCRdb's copy has only in-frame clones and leaves some out. Of approximately 260,000 clones listed, about 88% were seen once; the top ten hold roughly 4%. This TCR was sampled from a man aged 25 to 45 with acute COVID-19. The sequenced material came from PBMCs or T cells enriched from blood (not recorded which). The chain recombines TRBV30 with TRBJ1-4; no definite D call. The CDR3 region is CAWSRSIPNEKLFF. CDR3 nucleotide sequence: TGTGCCTGGAGTAGATCTATTCCTAATGAAAAACTGTTTTTT.